Detailed here is one T cell receptor beta chain. Its matching antigen is unknown. The sample belongs to a study of CXCR3-negative and CXCR3-positive naive CD8 T cells. Study-wide findings and caveats: Similar TRBV-TRBJ usage was seen in naive cells (both CXCR3-negative and CXCR3-positive), but memory cells differed. CXCR3-negative naive cells had less hydrophobic TRB CDR3s than did CXCR3-positive naive cells. Diversity was high in both naive subsets and much lower in memory cells.

It was by 5' RACE with UMI labels that the TRB cDNA libraries were prepared. TCRdb re-called the 5' RACE reads, yielding one record per CDR3 amino acid sequence without DNA. The sample's table shows some 150,000 distinct CDR3 sequences. Germline assignment: CDR1 SQVTM and CDR2 ANQGSEA. The CDR3 is 15 amino acids. Triplicate sorting captured around 300,000 cells each from every CD8+ T cell subset. Identification of naive CD8+ T cells rested on CD45RO-CCR7+CD27+CD95- status. Specimen: naive CXCR3+ CD8+ T cells from blood. This sample's subset: CD45RO-CCR7+CD27+CD95- naive CD8+ T cells expressing CXCR3 (TNR3+). The chain recombines TRBV29-1 with TRBJ1-2; the TCRdb D gene call, TRBD1, has no DNA to confirm it. The sequence derives from a human donor in good health. Some clones in this sample may be carry-over from other donors' samples. CDR3 sequence reads: CSVEDRAGHRLGYTF.